These 8 T cell receptor beta chains were all obtained from the same sample, sequenced in a study of response to subunit inactivated influenza vaccine. TCRdb called the RT-PCR reads again in MiXCR, with one record for every CDR3 protein. The data hold 700,000 to 900,000 distinct CDR3 sequences, with 21% observed a single time. The sequencing used PBMCs from blood, collected roughly 5 days after vaccination. The receptors shown here come from a man in his fifties or sixties who received an inactivated influenza vaccine.

The V and J genes are TRBV11-2 and TRBJ2-5, with D unresolved. The V gene lost 5 bases and the J gene lost 9 bases, with 16 bases spanning the gap. This CDR3 has 13 amino acids. Germline V gene sequence: CDR1 SGHAT, CDR2 FQNNGV. The CDR3 bases are TGTGCCAGCAGCCAAGGTGGGGAAACGGCCCAGTACTTC. Translated: CASSQGGETAQYF.

On this clonotype: The CDR3 carries no conserved terminal phenylalanine or tryptophan, so it likely arises from a read error. The DNA is left out, because the CDR3 cannot be placed on it with certainty; the CDR3 is given as TCRdb lists it. The V and J genes are TRBV13 and TRBJ2-1; the table's D call of TRBD1 was not tested on the DNA. CDR1 PRHDT and CDR2 FYEKMQ come from the germline V gene (reference sequence). With termini counted, the CDR3 has 16 amino acids. The CDR3 reads CASCLTHCAMGNELFC.

V and J are TRBV7-2 and TRBJ2-4, with no clear D. Germline assignment: CDR1 SGHTA and CDR2 FQGNSA. V was shortened by 0 bases and J by 4 bases, with 13 bases between the two germline ends. The CDR3 spans 16 residues. The CDR3 sequence: CASSLAGSRVKNIQYF. In nucleotides, the CDR3 is TGTGCCAGCAGCTTAGCGGGCAGCCGAGTAAAAAACATTCAGTACTTC.

The gene calls are TRBV6-2 or TRBV6-3 and TRBJ1-5; 8 bases match TRBD1. Germline V lookup: CDR1 MNHEY, CDR2 SVGEGT. The ends lost 0 bases at V and 1 base at J; junction bases unmatched: 17. The CDR3 runs 21 residues. The CDR3 is CASSYSIIAGGPDMSNQPQHF. As DNA, the CDR3 is TGTGCCAGCAGTTACTCGATTATCGCAGGGGGCCCCGACATGAGCAATCAGCCCCAGCATTTT.

The rearrangement uses TRBV20-1 and TRBJ2-7; D perhaps matches TRBD2 (5 bases). V was cut by 6 bases and J by 2 bases, with 17 bases left in between. The CDR3 is made up of 14 amino acids. From germline, CDR1 is DFQATT and CDR2 SNEGSKA (reference sequence). The CDR3 loop is CSAPLRGATYEQYF. CDR3 coding DNA: TGCAGTGCCCCTCTCCGGGGAGCTACCTACGAGCAGTACTTC.

This chain joins TRBV10-3 and TRBJ2-5; tentatively, D is TRBD1 (6 bases). Trimming took off 5 bases at V and 3 bases at J, with 10 bases between the two ends. Germline values: CDR1 ENHRY, CDR2 SYGVKD. The CDR3 sequence is 13 residues long. CDR3 sequence (DNA): TGTGCCATCAGTCCCAGGGGAGAAGAGACCCAGTACTTC. It yields the protein CAISPRGEETQYF.

This clonotype has ten or more counts. The chain links TRBV24-1 to TRBJ2-7; no firm D call. CDR1 KGHDR and CDR2 SFDVKD come from the germline V gene. This CDR3 comprises 12 residues. V was trimmed by 2 bases and J by 1 base, leaving 2 bases between them. CDR3 sequence (DNA): TGTGCCACCAGTGATTCGTCCTACGAGCAGTACTTC. As protein: CATSDSSYEQYF.

This clonotype has just a few counts. The chain recombines TRBV13 with TRBJ2-3; D may be TRBD1 (5 bases). The CDR3 extends over 14 amino acids. V lost 4 bases and J lost 2, with 10 bases in between. Germline-derived CDR1 and CDR2 are PRHDT and FYEKMQ (reference sequence). CDR3 coding DNA: TGTGCCAGCAGCTCCGGACACCACACAGATACGCAGTATTTT. Translated: CASSSGHHTDTQYF.